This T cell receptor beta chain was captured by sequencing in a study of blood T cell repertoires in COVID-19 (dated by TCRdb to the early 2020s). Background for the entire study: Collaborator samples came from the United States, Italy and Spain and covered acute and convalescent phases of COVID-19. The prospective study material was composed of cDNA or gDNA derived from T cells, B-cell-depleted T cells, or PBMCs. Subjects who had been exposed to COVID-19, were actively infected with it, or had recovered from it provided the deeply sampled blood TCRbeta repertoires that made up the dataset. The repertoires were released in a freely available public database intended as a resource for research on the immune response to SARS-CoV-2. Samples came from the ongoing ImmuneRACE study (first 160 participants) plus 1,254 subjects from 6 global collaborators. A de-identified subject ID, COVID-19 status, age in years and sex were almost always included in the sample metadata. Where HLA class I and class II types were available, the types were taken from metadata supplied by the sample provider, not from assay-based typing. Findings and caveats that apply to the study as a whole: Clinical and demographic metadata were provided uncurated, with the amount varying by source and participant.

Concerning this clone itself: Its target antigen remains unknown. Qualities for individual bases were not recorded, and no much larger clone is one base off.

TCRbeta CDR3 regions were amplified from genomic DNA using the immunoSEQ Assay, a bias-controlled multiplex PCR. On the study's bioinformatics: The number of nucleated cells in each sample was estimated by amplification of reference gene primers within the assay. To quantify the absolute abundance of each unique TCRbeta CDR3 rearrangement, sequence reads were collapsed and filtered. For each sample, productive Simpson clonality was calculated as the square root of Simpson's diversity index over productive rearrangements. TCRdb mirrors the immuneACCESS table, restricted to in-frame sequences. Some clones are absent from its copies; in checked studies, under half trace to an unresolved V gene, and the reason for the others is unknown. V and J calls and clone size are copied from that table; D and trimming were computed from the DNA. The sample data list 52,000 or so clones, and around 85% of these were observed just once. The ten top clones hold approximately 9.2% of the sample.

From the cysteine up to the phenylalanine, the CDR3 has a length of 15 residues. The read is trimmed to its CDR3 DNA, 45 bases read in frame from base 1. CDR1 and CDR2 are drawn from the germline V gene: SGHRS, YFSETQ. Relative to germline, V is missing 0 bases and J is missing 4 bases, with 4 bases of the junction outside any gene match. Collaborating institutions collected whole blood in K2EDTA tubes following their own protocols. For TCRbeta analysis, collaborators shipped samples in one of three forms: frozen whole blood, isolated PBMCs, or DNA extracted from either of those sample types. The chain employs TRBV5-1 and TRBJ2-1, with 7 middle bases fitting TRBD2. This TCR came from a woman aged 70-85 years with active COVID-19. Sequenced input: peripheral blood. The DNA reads TGCGCCAGCAGCTTGGTGGCTAGCGGATACAATGAGCAGTTCTTC. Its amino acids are CASSLVASGYNEQFF.